Below are 28 T cell receptor beta chains sequenced from a single sample in a study of cytomegalovirus exposure and HLA in healthy donors. In the PCR, 60 Vbeta and 13 Jbeta primers were used. Clones were sequenced by immunoSEQ multiplex PCR, and TCRdb holds only the in-frame ones, with some missing. The sample lists 100,000 to 150,000 clones; less than 85% were seen once. Sequencing input: PBMCs. These TCRs come from a man between 18 and 29 years old in good health and CMV-seropositive.

The chain uses TRBV7-8 and TRBJ1-1; possibly TRBD1 for D (5 bases). V gave up 4 bases and J gave up 10 bases, with 16 bases separating them. Germline V lookup: CDR1 SGHVS, CDR2 FQNEAQ. The CDR3 is made up of 13 amino acids. In DNA, the CDR3 is TGTGCCAGCAGCTCCATGGGGGGGGTTGGAGCTTTCTTT. Translating it yields CASSSMGGVGAFF. The whole variable domain, remainder taken from reference TRBV7-8 and TRBJ1-1, is GAGVSQSPRYKVAKRGQDVALRCDPISGHVSLFWYQQALGQGPEFLTYFQNEAQLDKSGLPSDRFFAERPEGSVSTLKIQRTQQEDSAVYLCASSSMGGVGAFFGQGTRLTVV.

The chain recombines TRBV5-5 with TRBJ1-1; D not certain. The CDR3 is made up of 13 amino acids. Trimming pared 1 base from V and 4 bases from J, leaving 8 bases between. CDR1 SGHKS and CDR2 YYEKEE come from the germline V gene (reference sequence). CDR3 coding DNA: TGTGCCAGCAGCTTGTGGGAGGGCACTGAAGCTTTCTTT. Translating it yields CASSLWEGTEAFF.

This clone was picked up a small number of times. The rearrangement joins TRBV6-6 to TRBJ2-7, with D possibly being TRBD1 (7 bases). Looked up from germline, CDR1 is MNHNY and CDR2 is SVGAGI (reference sequence). V lost 2 bases and J lost 5, with 13 bases in between. The CDR3 runs 14 residues. The CDR3 DNA reads as TGTGCCAGCAGTTACATAGGGGGCGGGGACGAGCAGTACTTC. Amino acids: CASSYIGGGDEQYF.

The chain carries TRBV5-8 and TRBJ1-3; the match to TRBD1 covers 7 bases. The CDR3 covers 16 residues. V gave up 2 bases and J gave up 0 bases; unmatched junction bases: 5. Per the germline V gene, CDR1 is SGHTS and CDR2 is YDEGEE. As DNA, the CDR3 is TGTGCCAGCAGCTTCGCGGGGACAGCCTCTGGAAACACCATATATTTT. Protein sequence: CASSFAGTASGNTIYF.

CDR3: CASSPGRTSTDTQYF. CDR3 DNA sequence: TGTGCCAGCAGCCCTGGACGGACTAGCACAGATACGCAGTATTTT. This chain links TRBV5-5 with TRBJ2-3; tentatively, D is TRBD2 (5 bases). Germline V gene lookup returns CDR1 SGHKS and CDR2 YYEKEE (reference sequence). Between the trimmed V and J ends, which lost 4 bases and 0 bases, there was a span of 12 bases. This CDR3 region has 15 residues.

The V call is TRBV28, the J call TRBJ1-6; TRBD1 aligns across 12 bases. The V segment lost 6 bases and the J segment 8 bases; nucleotides outside the gene matches: 5. Germline V gives CDR1 MDHEN, CDR2 SYDVKM. This CDR3 is 15 amino acids long. In DNA form, the CDR3 reads TGTGCCAGCAGGGGACAGGGGGCGAACGATTCACCCCTCCACTTT. Residues: CASRGQGANDSPLHF.

The chain couples TRBV28 to TRBJ1-1; tentatively, D is TRBD1 (6 bases). The CDR3 covers 12 residues. Germline V gene sequence: CDR1 MDHEN, CDR2 SYDVKM. V lost 3 bases to trimming and J lost 7 bases, with 9 bases between them. CDR3 DNA sequence: TGTGCCAGCAGTTTTGGGGGCAGTGAAGCTTTCTTT. Translation gives CASSFGGSEAFF. Full variable domain (missing parts from reference TRBV28 and TRBJ1-1): DVKVTQSSRYLVKRTGEKVFLECVQDMDHENMFWYRQDPGLGLRLIYFSYDVKMKEKGDIPEGYSVSREKKERFSLILESASTNQTSMYLCASSFGGSEAFFGQGTRLTVV.

The V and J genes are TRBV11-3 and TRBJ2-1; D remains unclear. The CDR3 totals 15 residues. CDR1 is SGHNT and CDR2 is YENEEA in the germline V gene. Trimming removed 3 bases from V and 0 bases from J, with 9 bases in between. The CDR3 nucleotides are TGTGCCAGCAGCTTTCTTTCCAGCTCCTACAATGAGCAGTTCTTC. This codes for CASSFLSSSYNEQFF.

This chain connects TRBV4-2 to TRBJ1-6; D is unclear. The germline V gene has CDR1 LGHNA and CDR2 YNFKEQ. V lost 0 bases to trimming and J lost 6 bases, with 9 bases between them. The CDR3 length is 15 residues. In DNA, the CDR3 is TGTGCCAGCAGCCAAGACAGGATAGGTAATTCACCCCTCCACTTT. Amino acid sequence: CASSQDRIGNSPLHF.

This chain joins TRBV28 and TRBJ2-7, with D hard to call. Between the trimmed V and J ends, which lost 2 bases and 3 bases, there was a span of 8 bases. This CDR3 region has 13 residues. Germline lookup yields CDR1 MDHEN and CDR2 SYDVKM. CDR3 bases: TGTGCCAGCAGTTTAGGGCTGGACTACGAGCAGTACTTC. The encoded protein is CASSLGLDYEQYF. The variable domain in full, with the rest retrieved from reference TRBV28 and TRBJ2-7, is DVKVTQSSRYLVKRTGEKVFLECVQDMDHENMFWYRQDPGLGLRLIYFSYDVKMKEKGDIPEGYSVSREKKERFSLILESASTNQTSMYLCASSLGLDYEQYFGPGTRLTVT.

This clone came up a few times. The chain combines TRBV7-9 with TRBJ2-1; tentative D call: TRBD1 (6 bases). CDR1 is SEHNR, CDR2 FQNEAQ, per germline (reference sequence). The CDR3 has 13 residues. V shed 5 bases and J shed 10 bases, with 15 bases lying between them. As DNA, the CDR3 is TGTGCCAGCAGCCCCCCCACAGGGTGGGAGCAGTTCTTC. This codes for CASSPPTGWEQFF.

Only a few counts were recorded for this clone. The chain recombines TRBV5-6 with TRBJ2-1; D might be TRBD1 (6 bases). The germline V gene encodes CDR1 SGHDT and CDR2 YYEEEE. Deletions cut 3 bases from V and 1 base from J, with 11 bases between. The length of the CDR3 is 15 residues. CDR3 sequence (DNA): TGTGCCAGCAGCTCCGGAGACAGGTCCTACAATGAGCAGTTCTTC. Its translation: CASSSGDRSYNEQFF. The complete variable domain, with remaining parts taken from reference TRBV5-6 and TRBJ2-1, reads DAGVTQSPTHLIKTRGQQVTLRCSPKSGHDTVSWYQQALGQGPQFIFQYYEEEERQRGNFPDRFSGHQFPNYSSELNVNALLLGDSALYLCASSSGDRSYNEQFFGPGTRLTVL.

The CDR3 DNA follows: TGTGCCAGCAGTTTATTTAGCTACAATGAGCAGTTCTTC. The encoded protein is CASSLFSYNEQFF. This sequence joins TRBV27 and TRBJ2-1; no clear D. The V end lost 1 base, the J end lost 3 bases, and 4 bases lay between the germline ends. Per the germline V gene, CDR1 is MNHEY and CDR2 is SMNVEV (reference sequence). CDR3 length equals 13 residues.

The chain couples TRBV10-3 to TRBJ2-7; D is perhaps TRBD2 (6 bases). CDR3 length: 15 amino acids. Germline V gives CDR1 ENHRY, CDR2 SYGVKD. Trimming removed 5 bases from V and 7 bases from J, with 21 bases in between. The CDR3 sequence is CAISTSLGEAREQYF. The CDR3 nucleotides read TGTGCCATCAGTACTTCACTAGGGGAGGCACGGGAGCAGTACTTC.

The J gene is TRBJ1-1, the V gene TRBV30; the D gene is possibly TRBD1 (5 bases). The CDR3 consists of 13 residues. The germline V gene encodes CDR1 GTSNPN and CDR2 SVGIG (reference sequence). V was pared by 0 bases and J by 5 bases, with 10 bases between. CDR3 nucleotide sequence: TGTGCCTGGAGTGTAAGGGGTGGGACTGAAGCTTTCTTT. Protein: CAWSVRGGTEAFF. Looking up the rest from reference TRBV30 and TRBJ1-1 gives the full variable domain: SQTIHQWPATLVQPVGSPLSLECTVEGTSNPNLYWYRQAAGRGLQLLFYSVGIGQISSEVPQNLSASRPQDRQFILSSKKLLLSDSGFYLCAWSVRGGTEAFFGQGTRLTVV.

The CDR3 region has the DNA TGTGCCAGCAGCTTAAGGCTAGAACCGGAGACCCAGTACTTC. This encodes CASSLRLEPETQYF. This chain uses TRBV7-9 with TRBJ2-5; D gene uncertain. Germline V CDR1 and CDR2: SEHNR, FQNEAQ (reference sequence). This CDR3 is 14 amino acids long. Between the trimmed V and J ends, which lost 2 bases and 5 bases, there was a span of 12 bases.

The rearrangement uses TRBV4-1 and TRBJ2-1; 9 positions agree with TRBD1. From germline, CDR1 is MGHRA and CDR2 YSYEKL. The CDR3 extends over 15 amino acids. Trimming at V came to 5 bases and at J to 3 bases, leaving 5 bases not matched to a gene. Here the CDR3 reads CASSYRDRDYNEQFF. The CDR3 nucleotides read TGCGCCAGCAGCTACCGGGACAGGGACTACAATGAGCAGTTCTTC.

V is TRBV6-1 and J is TRBJ1-5; possibly TRBD1 for D (5 bases). The V end was cut by 3 bases, the J end by 9 bases, with 18 bases between. The CDR3 runs to 15 residues. Germline CDR1 and CDR2: MNHNS and SASEGT. The CDR3 bases are TGTGCCAGCAGTGAGGGTGATGGGGACTCTGGGCCCCAGCATTTT. This encodes CASSEGDGDSGPQHF.

V and J are TRBV4-2 and TRBJ2-1; TRBD2 matches 9 bases. Trimming took 0 bases from V and 9 from J; bases not matched to a gene: 15. CDR1 is LGHNA, CDR2 YNFKEQ, per germline. This CDR3 region has 18 residues. CDR3 region: CASSQELSGGGAGSEQFF. The DNA for the CDR3 is TGTGCCAGCAGCCAAGAATTGAGTGGCGGGGGGGCAGGGAGTGAGCAGTTCTTC.

In DNA form, the CDR3 reads TGTGCCAGCAGCTACGATAGCGGGGGGGCCGTCGGGGAGCTGTTTTTT. It translates to CASSYDSGGAVGELFF. The chain couples TRBV2 to TRBJ2-2; 11 bases match TRBD2. Germline assignment: CDR1 SNHLY and CDR2 FYNNEI. Germline trimming cut 6 bases from V and 7 bases from J; bases unmatched to any gene: 10. The CDR3 length is 16 residues.

The genes are TRBV7-9 and TRBJ1-1; the D gene is possibly TRBD1 (6 bases). The CDR3 covers 14 residues. CDR1 SEHNR and CDR2 FQNEAQ come from the germline V gene (reference sequence). V was trimmed by 5 bases and J by 5 bases, leaving 15 bases between them. The CDR3 reads CASSPQGDGTEAFF. The DNA of the CDR3 is TGTGCCAGCAGCCCACAGGGAGATGGTACTGAAGCTTTCTTT.

J is TRBJ2-3 and V is TRBV7-9; 8 nucleotides align to TRBD2. CDR1 is SEHNR and CDR2 is FQNEAQ in the germline V gene (reference sequence). The CDR3 spans 15 residues. V was clipped by 3 bases and J by 3 bases; unmatched bases: 5. The CDR3 nucleotides are TGTGCCAGCAGCTTCGGGGGGGCCGAAACAGATACGCAGTATTTT. It translates to CASSFGGAETDTQYF.

This chain joins TRBV28 and TRBJ2-2; TRBD2 agrees at 15 bases. The CDR3 runs to 19 residues. With V trimmed by 3 bases and J by 5 bases, 10 bases remained unmatched. CDR1 is MDHEN and CDR2 is SYDVKM in the germline V gene. The CDR3 DNA is TGTGCCAGCAGTTTGTACCGGACTAGCGGGGGGGTGCGAACCGGGGAGCTGTTTTTT. Amino acid sequence: CASSLYRTSGGVRTGELFF.

The V and J genes are TRBV7-2 and TRBJ2-1, with 8 bases fitting TRBD2. Trimming took 6 bases from V and 7 from J; bases not matched to a gene: 14. This CDR3 comprises 16 residues. Per germline, CDR1 SGHTA and CDR2 FQGNSA. The CDR3: CASSLVAGSSRNEQFF. The CDR3 DNA follows: TGTGCCAGCAGTTTGGTAGCGGGGTCAAGTCGGAATGAGCAGTTCTTC.

The chain employs TRBV30 and TRBJ1-2; weak D call: TRBD1 (6 bases). V gave up 3 bases and J gave up 8 bases, with 16 bases separating them. Germline CDR1 reads GTSNPN; CDR2 reads SVGIG (reference sequence). The CDR3 loop spans 13 amino acids. The CDR3, as DNA: TGTGCCTGGAGCGCTCAGGGGAACAAAGGCTACACCTTC. Translating it yields CAWSAQGNKGYTF.

V is TRBV6-1 and J is TRBJ1-2; tentative D call: TRBD1 (5 bases). Germline V lookup: CDR1 MNHNS, CDR2 SASEGT. This CDR3 spans 16 amino acids. Trimming removed 1 base from V and 3 bases from J, with 15 bases in between. The CDR3 reads CASSEVVRVRDYGYTF. CDR3 in DNA: TGTGCCAGCAGTGAAGTAGTCAGGGTTAGGGACTATGGCTACACCTTC.

The J gene is TRBJ1-1, the V gene TRBV6-5; 8 nucleotides line up with TRBD1. The CDR3 totals 15 residues. Per the germline V gene, CDR1 is MNHEY and CDR2 is SVGAGI. V was clipped by 6 bases and J by 0 bases; unmatched bases: 6. CDR3 loop: CASRRWTGMNTEAFF. Here the CDR3 DNA reads TGTGCCAGCAGACGCTGGACAGGGATGAACACTGAAGCTTTCTTT.

The chain recombines TRBV19 with TRBJ2-7; 8 bases align to TRBD1. CDR3 size: 16 residues. CDR1 LNHDA and CDR2 SQIVND come from the germline V gene (reference sequence). Trimming removed 5 bases from V and 2 bases from J; junction bases left unmatched: 11. The CDR3 region is CASSLTSGQGAYEQYF. In nucleotides, the CDR3 is TGTGCCAGTAGTCTCACTTCCGGACAGGGAGCCTACGAGCAGTACTTC.